This TCR beta chain was retrieved from a study of blood T cell repertoires in COVID-19. TCRdb's copy holds only in-frame clones and misses some; the assay was immunoSEQ multiplex PCR. The sample shows fewer than 70,000 clones, about 88% of them seen only once. Only one count was recorded for this clone. The sample was peripheral blood. This TCR was recovered from a human donor in a cohort sampled during active COVID-19.

CDR3 sequence: CASSPSGQETQYF. The CDR3 DNA reads TGTGCCAGCAGCCCCTCGGGGCAAGAGACCCAGTACTTC. V usage is TRBV5-4 and J usage is TRBJ2-5; possible D gene TRBD2, 5 bases. Per the germline V gene, CDR1 is SGHNT and CDR2 is YYREEE (reference sequence). V was trimmed by 4 bases and J by 2 bases, leaving 9 bases between them. The CDR3 loop spans 13 amino acids. Based on the CDR3 plus reference TRBV5-4 and TRBJ2-5, the full variable domain is ETGVTQSPTHLIKTRGQQVTLRCSSQSGHNTVSWYQQALGQGPQFIFQYYREEENGRGNFPPRFSGLQFPNYSSELNVNALELDDSALYLCASSPSGQETQYFGPGTRLLVL.